Listed below are T cell receptor beta chains from one sample, sequenced in a study of blood T cells in healthy people across ages. TCRdb redid the calling of the 5' RACE reads with MiXCR, one entry per CDR3 protein. Counted here are roughly 1.9 million distinct CDR3 sequences, approximately 39% occurring once; the ten biggest clones make up under 30%. Sequences were obtained from blood. The receptor source for this set is a human donor in good health. Both conserved end residues are part of each CDR3. The D gene is left open where the match is weak. Not all rows give a size; the values are once, few, many and, for expanded clones, a class.

J gene: TRBJ2-3
clone size: once
V gene: TRBV4-2
D gene: .
CDR3 protein: CASSQDGTGLDTQYF
CDR3 DNA: TGTGCCAGCAGCCAAGATGGAACAGGTCTAGATACACAGTATTTT

J gene: TRBJ2-7
clone size: few
V gene: TRBV20-1
D gene: .
CDR3 protein: CSARDWGSSSYEQYF
CDR3 DNA: TGCAGTGCTAGAGATTGGGGGAGTAGCTCCTACGAGCAGTACTTC

J gene: TRBJ2-4
clone size: .
V gene: TRBV6-5
D gene: TRBD2
CDR3 protein: CASSPAREGVWDIQYF
CDR3 DNA: TGTGCCAGCTCTCCGGCGCGGGAGGGCGTTTGGGACATTCAGTACTTC

J gene: TRBJ1-2
clone size: .
V gene: TRBV20-1
D gene: TRBD1
CDR3 protein: CSAYRDSNYGYTF
CDR3 DNA: TGCAGTGCTTACCGGGACAGCAACTATGGCTACACCTTC

J gene: TRBJ2-1
clone size: .
V gene: TRBV11-2
D gene: .
CDR3 protein: CASSLEPGHISYNEQFF
CDR3 DNA: TGTGCCAGCAGCTTAGAACCGGGACACATCTCCTACAATGAGCAGTTCTTC

J gene: TRBJ1-4
clone size: once
V gene: TRBV27
D gene: .
CDR3 protein: CASSLDRYCEKLFF
CDR3 DNA: TGTGCCAGCAGTTTGGACAGATACTGTGAAAAACTGTTTTTT

J gene: TRBJ2-5
clone size: .
V gene: TRBV4-2
D gene: TRBD2
CDR3 protein: CARRAGGPPWYQETQYF
CDR3 DNA: TGTGCCAGGAGAGCGGGGGGGCCTCCTTGGTACCAAGAGACCCAGTACTTC

J gene: TRBJ2-3
clone size: few
V gene: TRBV30
D gene: .
CDR3 protein: CAWSVLSSTDTQYF
CDR3 DNA: TGTGCCTGGAGTGTACTTTCTAGCACAGATACGCAGTATTTT

J gene: TRBJ2-7
clone size: few
V gene: TRBV27
D gene: .
CDR3 protein: CASSLGPQSYSYEQYF
CDR3 DNA: TGTGCCAGCAGTTTGGGACCACAGTCTTACTCCTACGAGCAGTACTTC

J gene: TRBJ2-1
clone size: .
V gene: TRBV12-3/TRBV12-4
D gene: .
CDR3 protein: CASSYRVANNEQFF
CDR3 DNA: TGTGCCAGCAGTTACAGGGTAGCGAACAATGAGCAGTTCTTC

J gene: TRBJ1-2
clone size: .
V gene: TRBV7-2
D gene: .
CDR3 protein: CASSFGTSEGYTF
CDR3 DNA: TGTGCCAGCAGCTTCGGTACATCCGAAGGCTACACCTTC

J gene: TRBJ2-4
clone size: few
V gene: TRBV3-1
D gene: .
CDR3 protein: CASSLRDLAEGEQYF
CDR3 DNA: TGTGCCAGCAGCCTCCGGGACCTCGCAGAGGGTGAGCAGTACTTC

J gene: TRBJ2-7
clone size: .
V gene: TRBV12-3/TRBV12-4
D gene: TRBD2
CDR3 protein: CATSFKGLAGAHEQYF
CDR3 DNA: TGTGCCACCAGTTTTAAGGGACTAGCGGGGGCTCACGAGCAGTACTTC

J gene: TRBJ2-7
clone size: .
V gene: TRBV7-2
D gene: TRBD1
CDR3 protein: CASSSPNRGTYEQYF
CDR3 DNA: TGTGCCAGCAGCTCCCCCAACAGGGGTACCTACGAGCAGTACTTC

J gene: TRBJ1-1
clone size: few
V gene: TRBV7-3
D gene: .
CDR3 protein: CASSLAGPFTEAFF
CDR3 DNA: TGTGCCAGCAGCTTAGCGGGACCGTTCACTGAAGCTTTCTTT

J gene: TRBJ2-1
clone size: .
V gene: TRBV10-3
D gene: .
CDR3 protein: CAISELNNEQFF
CDR3 DNA: TGTGCCATCAGTGAGTTAAACAATGAGCAGTTCTTC

J gene: TRBJ2-5
clone size: few
V gene: TRBV9
D gene: .
CDR3 protein: CASSASLGRMETQYF
CDR3 DNA: TGTGCCAGCAGCGCCTCCTTGGGAAGGATGGAGACCCAGTACTTC

J gene: TRBJ1-2
clone size: .
V gene: TRBV12-3/TRBV12-4
D gene: .
CDR3 protein: CASSFGGSPYGYTF
CDR3 DNA: TGTGCCAGCAGTTTTGGAGGATCCCCCTATGGCTACACCTTC

J gene: TRBJ2-1
clone size: few
V gene: TRBV11-2
D gene: .
CDR3 protein: CASVPGASSYNEQFF
CDR3 DNA: TGTGCCAGCGTCCCGGGGGCAAGCTCCTACAATGAGCAGTTCTTC

J gene: TRBJ1-2
clone size: .
V gene: TRBV2
D gene: TRBD1
CDR3 protein: CASSLDRGTDTF
CDR3 DNA: TGTGCCAGCAGTCTCGACAGGGGGACTGACACCTTC

J gene: TRBJ1-2
clone size: .
V gene: TRBV29-1
D gene: .
CDR3 protein: CSVDSGGYGYTF
CDR3 DNA: TGCAGCGTTGATTCCGGGGGCTATGGCTACACCTTC

J gene: TRBJ2-3
clone size: .
V gene: TRBV7-2
D gene: .
CDR3 protein: CASSLTAADTQYF
CDR3 DNA: TGTGCCAGCAGCTTAACGGCGGCAGATACGCAGTATTTT

J gene: TRBJ1-1
clone size: .
V gene: TRBV10-2
D gene: .
CDR3 protein: CASSEYGTEAFF
CDR3 DNA: TGCGCCAGCAGTGAGTACGGGACTGAAGCTTTCTTT

J gene: TRBJ2-3
clone size: .
V gene: TRBV20-1
D gene: .
CDR3 protein: CGARRFRDGTDTQYF
CDR3 DNA: TGCGGTGCTAGAAGGTTCAGGGATGGCACAGATACGCAGTATTTT

J gene: TRBJ2-3
clone size: .
V gene: TRBV4-3
D gene: .
CDR3 protein: CASSQDPTRIDTQYF
CDR3 DNA: TGCGCCAGCAGCCAAGATCCCACACGGATTGATACGCAGTATTTT

J gene: TRBJ2-7
clone size: few
V gene: TRBV6-2/TRBV6-3
D gene: .
CDR3 protein: CASSYGKVYEQYF
CDR3 DNA: TGTGCCAGCAGTTACGGGAAGGTCTACGAGCAGTACTTC

J gene: TRBJ1-2
clone size: .
V gene: TRBV7-9
D gene: .
CDR3 protein: CASSLGFGENGYTF
CDR3 DNA: TGTGCCAGCAGCTTGGGGTTTGGGGAGAATGGCTACACCTTC

J gene: TRBJ1-1
clone size: .
V gene: TRBV29-1
D gene: TRBD1
CDR3 protein: CSVGTGGERNTEAFF
CDR3 DNA: TGCAGCGTCGGGACAGGGGGTGAGCGGAACACTGAAGCTTTCTTT

J gene: TRBJ2-1
clone size: few
V gene: TRBV7-2
D gene: TRBD2
CDR3 protein: CASGSRAGASYNEQFF
CDR3 DNA: TGTGCCAGCGGCAGCAGAGCGGGGGCTTCCTACAATGAGCAGTTCTTC

J gene: TRBJ1-2
clone size: few
V gene: TRBV28
D gene: .
CDR3 protein: CASSLDSQLYGYTF
CDR3 DNA: TGTGCCAGCAGTTTGGACAGCCAACTCTATGGCTACACCTTC

J gene: TRBJ1-2
clone size: .
V gene: TRBV6-5
D gene: .
CDR3 protein: CASRMRDGYTF
CDR3 DNA: TGTGCCAGCAGAATGAGGGATGGCTACACCTTC

J gene: TRBJ2-1
clone size: .
V gene: TRBV7-2
D gene: TRBD2
CDR3 protein: CASSLVAGGRGEQFF
CDR3 DNA: TGTGCCAGCAGCTTAGTAGCGGGGGGGAGGGGTGAGCAGTTCTTC

J gene: TRBJ1-2
clone size: many
V gene: TRBV29-1
D gene: .
CDR3 protein: CSVGGGGYGYTF
CDR3 DNA: TGCAGCGTTGGCGGGGGAGGCTATGGCTACACCTTC

J gene: TRBJ2-1
clone size: few
V gene: TRBV6-2/TRBV6-3
D gene: .
CDR3 protein: CASQGGSSYNEQFF
CDR3 DNA: TGTGCCAGTCAGGGGGGGAGCTCCTACAATGAGCAGTTCTTC

J gene: TRBJ2-3
clone size: .
V gene: TRBV5-5
D gene: .
CDR3 protein: CASSRGDGRTDTQYF
CDR3 DNA: TGTGCCAGCAGCCGCGGCGACGGACGAACAGATACGCAGTATTTT

J gene: TRBJ1-1
clone size: .
V gene: TRBV6-2/TRBV6-3
D gene: .
CDR3 protein: CAIGYGRTEAFF
CDR3 DNA: TGTGCCATCGGTTACGGGCGAACTGAAGCTTTCTTT

J gene: TRBJ2-4
clone size: .
V gene: TRBV7-9
D gene: TRBD1
CDR3 protein: CASSLGQGFNEQYF
CDR3 DNA: TGTGCCAGCAGCTTAGGACAGGGGTTTAATGAGCAGTACTTC

J gene: TRBJ2-1
clone size: .
V gene: TRBV4-2
D gene: .
CDR3 protein: CASSQRQSSYNEQFF
CDR3 DNA: TGTGCCAGCAGCCAGAGACAGAGCTCCTACAATGAGCAGTTCTTC

J gene: TRBJ2-1
clone size: few
V gene: TRBV11-2
D gene: .
CDR3 protein: CASSLDRMNEQFF
CDR3 DNA: TGTGCCAGCAGCTTAGATCGCATGAATGAGCAGTTCTTC

J gene: TRBJ2-7
clone size: .
V gene: TRBV7-6
D gene: TRBD1
CDR3 protein: CASRADRASSYEQYF
CDR3 DNA: TGTGCCAGCAGAGCAGACAGGGCAAGCTCCTACGAGCAGTACTTC

J gene: TRBJ2-7
clone size: .
V gene: TRBV15
D gene: .
CDR3 protein: CATSIDSAYEQYF
CDR3 DNA: TGTGCCACCAGCATAGACAGCGCCTACGAGCAGTACTTC

J gene: TRBJ2-3
clone size: few
V gene: TRBV20-1
D gene: .
CDR3 protein: CSARGGEADTQYF
CDR3 DNA: TGCAGTGCTAGAGGCGGGGAAGCAGATACGCAGTATTTT

J gene: TRBJ2-7
clone size: few
V gene: TRBV7-9
D gene: .
CDR3 protein: CASSTFDIYQRNEQYF
CDR3 DNA: TGTGCCAGCAGCACATTCGACATTTATCAAAGGAACGAGCAGTACTTC

J gene: TRBJ2-7
clone size: .
V gene: TRBV12-3/TRBV12-4
D gene: .
CDR3 protein: CASSSQGIEQYF
CDR3 DNA: TGTGCCAGCAGTTCCCAGGGTATCGAGCAGTACTTC

J gene: TRBJ2-6
clone size: .
V gene: TRBV7-9
D gene: TRBD2
CDR3 protein: CASRNKRGVSGANVLTF
CDR3 DNA: TGTGCCAGCAGGAATAAGCGGGGGGTCTCTGGGGCCAACGTCCTGACTTTC

J gene: TRBJ1-2
clone size: once
V gene: TRBV6-6
D gene: .
CDR3 protein: CASSYSIIGHQSNGYTF
CDR3 DNA: TGTGCCAGCAGTTACTCGATTATAGGACATCAGAGCAATGGCTACACCTTC